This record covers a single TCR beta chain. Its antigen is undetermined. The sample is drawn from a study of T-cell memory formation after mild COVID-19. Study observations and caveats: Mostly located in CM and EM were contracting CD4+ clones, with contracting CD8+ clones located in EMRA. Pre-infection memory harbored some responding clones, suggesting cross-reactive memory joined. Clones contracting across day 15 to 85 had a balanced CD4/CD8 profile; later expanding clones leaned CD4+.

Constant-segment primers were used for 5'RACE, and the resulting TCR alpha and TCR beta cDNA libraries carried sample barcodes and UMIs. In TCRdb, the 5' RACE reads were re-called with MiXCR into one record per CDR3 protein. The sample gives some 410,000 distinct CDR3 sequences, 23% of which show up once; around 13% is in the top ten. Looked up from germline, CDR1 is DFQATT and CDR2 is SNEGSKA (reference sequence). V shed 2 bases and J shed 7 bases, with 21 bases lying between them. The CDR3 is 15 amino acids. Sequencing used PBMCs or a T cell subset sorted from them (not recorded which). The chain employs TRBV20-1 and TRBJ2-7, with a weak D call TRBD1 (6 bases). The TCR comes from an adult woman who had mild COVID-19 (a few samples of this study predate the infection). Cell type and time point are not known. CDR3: CSARRSGTSLVEQYF. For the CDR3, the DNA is TGCAGTGCTAGACGGTCCGGGACAAGCCTGGTAGAGCAGTACTTC.